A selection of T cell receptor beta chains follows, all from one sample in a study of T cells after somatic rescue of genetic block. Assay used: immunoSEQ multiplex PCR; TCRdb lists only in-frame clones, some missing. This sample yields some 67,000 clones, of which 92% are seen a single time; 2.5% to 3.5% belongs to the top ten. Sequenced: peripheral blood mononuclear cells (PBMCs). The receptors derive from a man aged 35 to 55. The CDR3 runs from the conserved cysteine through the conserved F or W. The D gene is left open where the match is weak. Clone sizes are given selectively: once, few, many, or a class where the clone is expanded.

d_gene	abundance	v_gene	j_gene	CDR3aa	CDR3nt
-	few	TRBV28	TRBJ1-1	CASSFGHRVNTEAFF	TGTGCCAGCAGTTTTGGTCACAGGGTGAACACTGAAGCTTTCTTT
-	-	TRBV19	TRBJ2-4	CASTPSPGPLAKNIQYF	TGTGCCAGTACCCCCTCCCCGGGCCCGCTGGCCAAAAACATTCAGTACTTC
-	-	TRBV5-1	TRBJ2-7	CASSLDGDEQYF	TGCGCCAGCAGCTTGGATGGCGACGAGCAGTACTTC
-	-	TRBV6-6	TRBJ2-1	CASRDNEQFF	TGTGCCAGCCGCGACAATGAGCAGTTCTTC
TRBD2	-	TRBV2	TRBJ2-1	CASSDLAGAYNEQFF	TGTGCCAGCAGTGACCTAGCGGGAGCCTACAATGAGCAGTTCTTC
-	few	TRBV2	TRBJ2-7	CASSEAAAAYEQYF	TGTGCCAGCAGTGAAGCTGCGGCAGCCTACGAGCAGTACTTC
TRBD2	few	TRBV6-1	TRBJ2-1	CASGLAEYNEQFF	TGTGCCAGCGGTCTAGCGGAGTACAATGAGCAGTTCTTC
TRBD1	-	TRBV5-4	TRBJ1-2	CASSPKGGQGVYGYTF	TGTGCCAGCAGCCCCAAGGGGGGCCAGGGGGTCTATGGCTACACCTTC
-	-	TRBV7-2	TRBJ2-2	CASSLYSMGTGELFF	TGTGCCAGCAGCTTATATTCGATGGGGACCGGGGAGCTGTTTTTT
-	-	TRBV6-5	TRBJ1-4	CASSWGLANEKLFF	TGTGCCAGCAGCTGGGGGCTGGCTAATGAAAAACTGTTTTTT
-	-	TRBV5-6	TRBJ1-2	CASSQGIYGYTF	TGTGCCAGCAGCCAGGGGATCTATGGCTACACCTTC
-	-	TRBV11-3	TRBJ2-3	CASSSGAGRPSTDTQYF	TGTGCCAGCAGCTCGGGGGCCGGGAGGCCTAGCACAGATACGCAGTATTTT
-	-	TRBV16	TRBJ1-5	CASSQAFGNQPQHF	TGTGCCAGCAGCCAGGCATTCGGCAATCAGCCCCAGCATTTT
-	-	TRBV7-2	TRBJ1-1	CAGRLSNTEAFF	TGTGCGGGACGATTATCGAACACTGAAGCTTTCTTT
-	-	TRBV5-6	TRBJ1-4	CASSLDRHPTNEKLFF	TGTGCCAGCAGCTTGGATAGACACCCAACTAATGAAAAACTGTTTTTT
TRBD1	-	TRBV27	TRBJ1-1	CASSLGQGGANTEAFF	TGTGCCAGCAGTTTGGGACAGGGCGGCGCGAACACTGAAGCTTTCTTT
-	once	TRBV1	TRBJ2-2	CTSSQDKAEGGRGAVF	TGCACCAGCAGCCAAGATAAAGCGGAGGGAGGCCGGGGAGCTGTTTTT
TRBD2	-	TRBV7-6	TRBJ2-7	CASSSSSGRTYEQYF	TGTGCCAGCAGCTCCTCTAGCGGGCGAACCTACGAGCAGTACTTC
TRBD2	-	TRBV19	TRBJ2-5	CASSPAGGRRETQYF	TGTGCCAGTAGCCCAGCGGGGGGGCGTCGAGAGACCCAGTACTTC
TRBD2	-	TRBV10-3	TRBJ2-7	CAASGSSYEQYF	TGTGCCGCTAGCGGGAGCTCCTACGAGCAGTACTTC
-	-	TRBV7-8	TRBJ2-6	CASSLARLPGANVLTF	TGTGCCAGCAGCTTAGCGCGGTTACCTGGGGCCAACGTCCTGACTTTC
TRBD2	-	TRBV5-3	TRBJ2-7	CARSPGRGYEQYF	TGTGCCAGAAGTCCGGGGAGGGGCTACGAGCAGTACTTC
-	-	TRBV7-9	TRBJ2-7	CASSSRKGRFYEQYF	TGTGCCAGCAGCTCCCGGAAGGGGAGGTTCTACGAGCAGTACTTC
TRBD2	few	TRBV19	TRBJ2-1	CASSNLAGGYNEQFF	TGTGCCAGTAGTAATCTGGCGGGGGGATACAATGAGCAGTTCTTC
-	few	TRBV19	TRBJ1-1	CACRDGPGDTEAFF	TGTGCCTGCCGGGATGGGCCTGGGGACACTGAAGCTTTCTTT
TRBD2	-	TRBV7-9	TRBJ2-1	CASSVTSVSGNEQFF	TGTGCCAGCAGCGTCACTAGCGTTTCTGGCAATGAGCAGTTCTTC
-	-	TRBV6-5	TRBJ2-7	CASSIGGSGAYEQYF	TGTGCCAGCAGCATAGGTGGTTCAGGGGCCTACGAGCAGTACTTC
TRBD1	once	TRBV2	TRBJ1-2	CASGRDRSLYGYTF	TGTGCCAGCGGAAGGGACAGGTCTCTCTATGGCTACACCTTC
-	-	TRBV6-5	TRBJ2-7	CASSYAADSYEQYF	TGTGCCAGCAGTTACGCCGCGGACAGCTACGAGCAGTACTTC
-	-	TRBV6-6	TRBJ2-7	CASSDSRGLYEQYF	TGTGCCAGCAGTGACAGTCGGGGGCTTTACGAGCAGTACTTC